This is a list of T cell receptor beta chains from one sample in a study of blood T cell repertoires in COVID-19. Sequenced by immunoSEQ multiplex PCR; TCRdb stores in-frame clones only, minus some. The sample has about 230,000 clones; 75% to 90% are singletons. The material sequenced was peripheral blood. The source is a man aged 25 to 40 with COVID-19, enrolled during active disease. Each CDR3 is given with its conserved first and last residue. Fields, in order: V gene, D gene, J gene, clone size, CDR3 DNA, CDR3 protein. The D gene is left open where the match is weak. Only part of the rows carry a size: once, few, many, or a class if the clone is expanded.

TRBV5-4	TRBD1	TRBJ2-7	NA	TGTGCCAGCAGCTTGAACAGGGGGGTGGAATACGAGCAGTACTTC	CASSLNRGVEYEQYF
TRBV30	NA	TRBJ1-4	NA	TGTGCCTGGAGTGACGCGGAAAAACTGTTTTTT	CAWSDAEKLFF
TRBV19	NA	TRBJ1-1	once	TGTGCCAGTAGTATAGTTCAGGGCCCCGACACTGAAGCTTTCTTT	CASSIVQGPDTEAFF
TRBV11-2	TRBD2	TRBJ2-1	NA	TGTGCCAGCAGCATCACTAGCGGGTGGGGCAATGAGCAGTTCTTC	CASSITSGWGNEQFF
TRBV28	TRBD1	TRBJ2-7	NA	TGTGCCAGCAGCTCAGGACAGGGACCCTACGAGCAGTACTTC	CASSSGQGPYEQYF
TRBV3-1/TRBV3-2	NA	TRBJ1-6	NA	TGTGCCAGCAGCCCTCAGGGTGGGTTCGTTGGTTCACCCCTCCACTTT	CASSPQGGFVGSPLHF
TRBV29-1	TRBD1	TRBJ2-7	NA	TGCAGCGTTGGAAGCGACAGGGTTCGTCCGTACGAGCAGTACTTC	CSVGSDRVRPYEQYF
TRBV6-5	NA	TRBJ1-6	NA	TGTGCCAGCAGTTACAGTTCAGGCCCATATAATTCACCCCTCCACTTT	CASSYSSGPYNSPLHF
TRBV2	TRBD1	TRBJ2-7	few	TGTGCCAGCAGGGGGACAGGGGCCTACGAGCAGTACTTC	CASRGTGAYEQYF
TRBV7-2	TRBD2	TRBJ2-1	few	TGTGCCAGCAGCTCGGGGAGCGGGAGGCTAGGGGGTGAGCAGTTCTTC	CASSSGSGRLGGEQFF
TRBV7-9	NA	TRBJ1-1	NA	TGTGCCAGCAGCTTAGGTAATGGCCCAGGGAACACTGAAGCTTTCTTT	CASSLGNGPGNTEAFF
TRBV30	TRBD1	TRBJ1-6	NA	TGTGCCTGGAGTGTTGGACAGGGTTATTCACCCCTCCACTTT	CAWSVGQGYSPLHF
TRBV11-2	NA	TRBJ2-1	NA	TGTGCCAGCAGCCCCGGGGGACCATCCGTATCCTACAATGAGCAGTTCTTC	CASSPGGPSVSYNEQFF
TRBV5-6	NA	TRBJ1-2	once	TGTGCCAGCAGCTTGGGGACATATGGCTACACCTTC	CASSLGTYGYTF
TRBV11-2	NA	TRBJ2-3	NA	TGTGCCAGCAGCTTTTTCGGGACTGATACGCAGTATTTT	CASSFFGTDTQYF
TRBV5-4	NA	TRBJ2-7	NA	TGTGCCAGCAGCTTGGCCAACCCTAAAGAGCAGTACTTC	CASSLANPKEQYF
TRBV30	TRBD2	TRBJ2-3	once	TGTGCCTGGATTCGGGGGCTAGCGGGAATGACAGATACGCAGTATTTT	CAWIRGLAGMTDTQYF
TRBV6-5	NA	TRBJ1-3	NA	TGTGCCAGCAGTTACTCGGCAGGGACTGGCGGAAACACCATATATTTT	CASSYSAGTGGNTIYF
TRBV18	NA	TRBJ2-1	NA	TGTGCCAGCTCACCCGGACAGTTCTCCTACAATGAGCAGTTCTTC	CASSPGQFSYNEQFF
TRBV19	NA	TRBJ1-2	NA	TGTGCCAGTAGTATAGGCGTCAGGGGAAACGGCTACACCTTC	CASSIGVRGNGYTF
TRBV28	TRBD2	TRBJ2-1	NA	TGTGCCAGCAGTTTACTAGCGGGAGACAATGAGCAGTTCTTC	CASSLLAGDNEQFF
TRBV3-1/TRBV3-2	NA	TRBJ2-2	NA	TGTGCCAGCAGCCCCCTGAGGAACACCGGGGAGCTGTTTTTT	CASSPLRNTGELFF
TRBV6-5	NA	TRBJ2-2	NA	TGTGCCAGCCAGTATGCAGGGATCCACGGGGAGCTGTTTTTT	CASQYAGIHGELFF
TRBV6-6	NA	TRBJ2-7	once	TGTGCCAGCAGTTCTACCGGGACACCCCAAGGCGAGCAGTACTTC	CASSSTGTPQGEQYF
TRBV12-5	TRBD2	TRBJ2-2	NA	TGTGCTAGTGGTTTGGGACTAGCTGGCACCGGGGAGCTGTTTTTT	CASGLGLAGTGELFF
TRBV18	NA	TRBJ2-1	NA	TGTGCCAGCTCACCACCGGGCGACCCCTCCTACAATGAGCAGTTCTTC	CASSPPGDPSYNEQFF
TRBV7-9	NA	TRBJ2-7	once	TGTGCCAGCACCTCCTCAGAGGCCGAGCAGTACTTC	CASTSSEAEQYF
TRBV5-1	TRBD1	TRBJ1-1	NA	TGCGCCAGCAGCTCTGAATCGACAGGGGGAAGCACTGAAGCTTTCTTT	CASSSESTGGSTEAFF
TRBV15	NA	TRBJ1-5	NA	TGTGCCACCAGCAGCGTCCAGGGGTATAGCAATCAGCCCCAGCATTTT	CATSSVQGYSNQPQHF
TRBV18	TRBD1	TRBJ2-1	NA	TGTGCCAGCTCACCCCCTGGACAGGGGATCAATGAGCAGTTCTTC	CASSPPGQGINEQFF
TRBV19	TRBD2	TRBJ2-4	NA	TGTGCCAGTAGTATAGACCCTAGCGGGAGTGCCAAAAACATTCAGTACTTC	CASSIDPSGSAKNIQYF
TRBV11-2	TRBD2	TRBJ2-1	few	TGTGCCAGCAGCTTAGAGGCCTTAGCGGGGGGTGAGCAGTTCTTC	CASSLEALAGGEQFF
TRBV19	TRBD1	TRBJ2-2	once	TGTGCCAGTAGTCTGACAGGGCCCGGGGAGCTGTTTTTT	CASSLTGPGELFF
TRBV6-6	NA	TRBJ2-7	NA	TGTGCCAGCAGAACAGCCTACGAGCAGTACTTC	CASRTAYEQYF
TRBV7-9	TRBD1	TRBJ1-2	NA	TGTGCCAGCAGCTTGCTGGGACAGGAAGATGGCTACACCTTC	CASSLLGQEDGYTF
TRBV18	NA	TRBJ1-3	NA	TGTGCCAGCTCACCGGGAGGGGCTGGAAACACCATATATTTT	CASSPGGAGNTIYF
TRBV28	TRBD2	TRBJ2-7	NA	TGTGCCAGCAGTCCACGGACTAGCGGGCCGGGGGAGCAGTACTTC	CASSPRTSGPGEQYF
TRBV30	NA	TRBJ2-7	few	TGTGCCTGGAGGCTCAGGGGGGAAGGGAGCTACGAGCAGTACTTC	CAWRLRGEGSYEQYF
TRBV18	TRBD1	TRBJ1-1	NA	TGTGCCAGCTCACCGCCTTACAGGGGAGGAACGAACACTGAAGCTTTCTTT	CASSPPYRGGTNTEAFF
TRBV28	NA	TRBJ1-3	NA	TGTGCCAGCAGTTTTCGCAGGCCCTCTGGAAACACCATATATTTT	CASSFRRPSGNTIYF
TRBV6-5	NA	TRBJ2-3	once	TGTGCCAGCAGTTACTCCGGTACAGATACGCAGTATTTT	CASSYSGTDTQYF
TRBV4-2	TRBD2	TRBJ2-3	NA	TGTGCCAGCAGCCCTTGGACTAGCGGGCAGCTCACAGATACGCAGTATTTT	CASSPWTSGQLTDTQYF
TRBV18	TRBD1	TRBJ1-1	NA	TGTGCCAGCTCGCCCACAGGGGATGGCACTGAAGCTTTCTTT	CASSPTGDGTEAFF
TRBV7-9	NA	TRBJ1-2	NA	TGTGCCAGCAGCTTAGACGGGGTACCCAACTATGGCTACACCTTC	CASSLDGVPNYGYTF
TRBV30	TRBD1	TRBJ1-1	NA	TGTGCCTGGACTACGGGACAGGGGAGTGCTGAAGCTTTCTTT	CAWTTGQGSAEAFF
TRBV6-5	TRBD2	TRBJ2-7	NA	TGTGCCAGCTGGACTGGCGGGGGGGCTTACGAGCAGTACTTC	CASWTGGGAYEQYF
TRBV19	TRBD1	TRBJ1-2	NA	TGTGCCAGCCTCGGTACAGGGGGCATAGGGAGTGGCTACACCTTC	CASLGTGGIGSGYTF
TRBV2	TRBD1	TRBJ1-1	NA	TGTGCCAGTAGGACAGGGTTGAACACTGAAGCTTTCTTT	CASRTGLNTEAFF
TRBV6-5	TRBD1	TRBJ2-7	NA	TGTGCCAGCAAATCAGGGGGTTCGGTCTACGAGCAGTACTTC	CASKSGGSVYEQYF
TRBV27	TRBD1	TRBJ2-7	NA	TGTGCCAGCAGTCCCACCGGGACAGGGTACCACGAGCAGTACTTC	CASSPTGTGYHEQYF
TRBV27	TRBD1	TRBJ1-6	NA	TGTGCCAGCAGTAAAACGGACAGGTCCAATTCACCCCTCCACTTT	CASSKTDRSNSPLHF
TRBV29-1	NA	TRBJ1-3	NA	TGCAGCGTCCTTCCGACAGCGGGAAACACCATATATTTT	CSVLPTAGNTIYF
TRBV10-3	TRBD1	TRBJ1-3	NA	TGTGCCATCAGTGATTGGGGGGACAGAAGGAGGCGAAACACCATATATTTT	CAISDWGDRRRRNTIYF
TRBV5-1	TRBD1	TRBJ2-7	NA	TGCGCCAGCAGCTCCCTCAGGGGGCTAGTCTACGAGCAGTACTTC	CASSSLRGLVYEQYF
TRBV19	NA	TRBJ1-2	NA	TGTGCCAGCTCCAACGGGGGAGCCCCCTATGGCTACACCTTC	CASSNGGAPYGYTF